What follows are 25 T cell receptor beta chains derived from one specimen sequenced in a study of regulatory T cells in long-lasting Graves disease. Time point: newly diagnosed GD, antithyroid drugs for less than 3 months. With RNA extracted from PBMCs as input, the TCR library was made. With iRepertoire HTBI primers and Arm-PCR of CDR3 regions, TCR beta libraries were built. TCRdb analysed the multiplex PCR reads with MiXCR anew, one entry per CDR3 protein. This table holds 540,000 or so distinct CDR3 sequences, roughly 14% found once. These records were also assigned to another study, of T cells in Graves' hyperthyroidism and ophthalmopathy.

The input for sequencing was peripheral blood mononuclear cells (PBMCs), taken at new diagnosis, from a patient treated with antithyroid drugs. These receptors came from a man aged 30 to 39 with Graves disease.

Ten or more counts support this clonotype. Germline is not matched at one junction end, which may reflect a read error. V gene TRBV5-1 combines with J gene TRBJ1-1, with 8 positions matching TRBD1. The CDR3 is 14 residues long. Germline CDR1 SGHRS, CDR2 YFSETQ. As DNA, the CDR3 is TGCGCAAGCAGTCTGGGACAGGTTCCCACTGAAGCTTTCTTT. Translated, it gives CASSLGQVPTEAFF. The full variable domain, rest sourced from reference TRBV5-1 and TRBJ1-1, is KAGVTQTPRYLIKTRGQQVTLSCSPISGHRSVSWYQQTPGQGLQFLFEYFSETQRNKGNFPGRFSGRQFSNSRSEMNVSTLELGDSALYLCASSLGQVPTEAFFGQGTRLTVV.

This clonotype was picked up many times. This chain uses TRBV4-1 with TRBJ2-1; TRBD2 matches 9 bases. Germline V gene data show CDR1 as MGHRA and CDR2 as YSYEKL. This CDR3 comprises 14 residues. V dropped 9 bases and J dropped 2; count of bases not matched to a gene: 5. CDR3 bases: TGCGCCAGTACGGCGGGAGGGCCCTACAATGAGCAGTTCTTC. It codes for CASTAGGPYNEQFF.

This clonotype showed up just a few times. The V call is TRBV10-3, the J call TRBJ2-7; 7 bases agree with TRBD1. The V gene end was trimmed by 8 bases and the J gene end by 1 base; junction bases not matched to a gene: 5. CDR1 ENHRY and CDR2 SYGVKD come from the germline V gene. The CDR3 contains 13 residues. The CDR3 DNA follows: TGTGCCATCCGGGGACAGCAATCCTACGAGCAGTACTTC. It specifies CAIRGQQSYEQYF.

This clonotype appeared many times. CDR3 protein: CASSLTSGAYGDTQYF. CDR3 bases: TGTGCCAGCAGCTTGACTAGCGGGGCGTATGGTGATACGCAGTATTTT. This chain connects TRBV7-2 to TRBJ2-3; 11 nucleotides line up with TRBD2. The V segment lost 3 bases and the J segment 6 bases; nucleotides outside the gene matches: 8. This CDR3 has 16 residues. The V gene's germline CDR1 is SGHTA and CDR2 FQGNSA.

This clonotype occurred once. CDR3 coding DNA: TGTGCCAGCAGCCCACGGGGGGTGATAGCGGGAGATCACAATGAGCAGTTCTTC. It specifies CASSPRGVIAGDHNEQFF. The chain joins TRBV7-9 to TRBJ2-1, with 9 bases matching TRBD2. Unmatched junction bases numbered 16, after V lost 5 bases and J lost 5 bases. The germline gives CDR1 SEHNR, CDR2 FQNEAQ (reference sequence). CDR3 size: 18 residues.

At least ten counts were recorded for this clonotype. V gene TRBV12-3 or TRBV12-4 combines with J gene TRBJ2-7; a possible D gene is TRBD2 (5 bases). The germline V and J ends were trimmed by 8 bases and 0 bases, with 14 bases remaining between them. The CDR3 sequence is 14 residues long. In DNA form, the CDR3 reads TGTGCCAGCGGAAAGTACCGGGACTCCTACGAGCAGTACTTC. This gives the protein CASGKYRDSYEQYF.

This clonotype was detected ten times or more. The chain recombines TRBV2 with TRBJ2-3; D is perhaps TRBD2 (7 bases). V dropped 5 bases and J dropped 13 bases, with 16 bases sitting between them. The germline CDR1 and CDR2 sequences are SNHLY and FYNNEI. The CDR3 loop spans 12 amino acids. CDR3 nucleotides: TGTGCCAGCAGTAACAGGGAACGGGGGGAGTATTTT. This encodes CASSNRERGEYF.

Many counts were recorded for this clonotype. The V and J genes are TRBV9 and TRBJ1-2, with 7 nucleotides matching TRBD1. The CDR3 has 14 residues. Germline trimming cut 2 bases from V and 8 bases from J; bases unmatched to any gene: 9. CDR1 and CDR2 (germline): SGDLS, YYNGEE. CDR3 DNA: TGTGCCAGCAGCGTGTCAGGGGGGGGACTCGGCTACACCTTC. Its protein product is CASSVSGGGLGYTF.

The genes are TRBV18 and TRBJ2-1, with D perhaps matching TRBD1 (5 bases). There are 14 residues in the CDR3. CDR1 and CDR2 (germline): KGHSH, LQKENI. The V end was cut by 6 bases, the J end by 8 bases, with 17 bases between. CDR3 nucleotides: TGTGCCAGCTCCCATCTACAGGTAGGCGATGAGCAGTTCTTC. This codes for CASSHLQVGDEQFF.

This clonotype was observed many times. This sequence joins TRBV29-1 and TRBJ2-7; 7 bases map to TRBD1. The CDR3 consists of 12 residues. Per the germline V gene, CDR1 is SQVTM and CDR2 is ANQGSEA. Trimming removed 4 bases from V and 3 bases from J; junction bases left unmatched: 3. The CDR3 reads CSVARDSYEQYF. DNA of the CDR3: TGCAGCGTTGCCCGGGACAGCTACGAGCAGTACTTC.

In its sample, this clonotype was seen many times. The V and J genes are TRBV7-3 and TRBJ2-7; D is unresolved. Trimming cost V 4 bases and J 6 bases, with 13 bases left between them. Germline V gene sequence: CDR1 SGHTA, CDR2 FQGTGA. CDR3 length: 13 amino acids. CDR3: CASSSGPASEQYF. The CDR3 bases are TGTGCCAGCAGCTCGGGCCCGGCGAGCGAGCAGTACTTC.

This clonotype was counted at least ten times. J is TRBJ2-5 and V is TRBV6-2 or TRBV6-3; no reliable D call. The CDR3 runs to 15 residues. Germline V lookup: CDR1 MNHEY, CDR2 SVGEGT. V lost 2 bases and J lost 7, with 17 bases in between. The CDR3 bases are TGTGCCAGCAGTTACGACGTCGCGGCCCTTGGGACCCAGTACTTC. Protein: CASSYDVAALGTQYF.

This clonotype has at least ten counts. The CDR3 DNA is TGTGCCAGCTCACCACCGACAGGGGCGTTGAGCACAGATACGCAGTATTTT. It encodes CASSPPTGALSTDTQYF. The V gene is TRBV18, the J gene TRBJ2-3; 8 bases map to TRBD1. V shed 0 bases, J shed 0 bases, and the junction held 5 bases outside the gene matches. The CDR3 length is 17 residues. In germline, CDR1 is KGHSH, CDR2 LQKENI.

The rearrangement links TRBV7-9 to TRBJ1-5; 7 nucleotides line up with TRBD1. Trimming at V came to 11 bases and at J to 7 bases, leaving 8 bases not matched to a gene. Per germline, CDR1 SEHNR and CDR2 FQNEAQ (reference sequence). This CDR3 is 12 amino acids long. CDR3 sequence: CAGDRDGQPQHF. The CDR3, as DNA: TGTGCCGGAGACAGGGACGGGCAGCCCCAGCATTTT.

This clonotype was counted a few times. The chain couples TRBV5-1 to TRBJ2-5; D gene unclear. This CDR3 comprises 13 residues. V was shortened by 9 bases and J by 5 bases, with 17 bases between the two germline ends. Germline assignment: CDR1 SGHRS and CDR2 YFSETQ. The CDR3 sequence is CATRTEPVETQYF. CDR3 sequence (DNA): TGCGCCACTAGAACAGAGCCAGTCGAGACCCAGTACTTC.

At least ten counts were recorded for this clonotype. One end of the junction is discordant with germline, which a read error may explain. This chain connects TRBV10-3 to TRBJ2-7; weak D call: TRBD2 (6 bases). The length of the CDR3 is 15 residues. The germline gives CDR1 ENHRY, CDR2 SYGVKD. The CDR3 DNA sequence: TGTGCCATCAGTAGGTCGGAGACTAGATTTTACGACCAGTACTTC. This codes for CAISRSETRFYDQYF.

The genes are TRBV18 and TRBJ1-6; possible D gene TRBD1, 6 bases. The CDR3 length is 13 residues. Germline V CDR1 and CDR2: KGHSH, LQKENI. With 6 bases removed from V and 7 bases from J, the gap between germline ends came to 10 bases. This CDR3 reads CASSGQLNSPLHF. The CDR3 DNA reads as TGTGCCAGCTCCGGACAGCTCAATTCACCCCTCCACTTT.

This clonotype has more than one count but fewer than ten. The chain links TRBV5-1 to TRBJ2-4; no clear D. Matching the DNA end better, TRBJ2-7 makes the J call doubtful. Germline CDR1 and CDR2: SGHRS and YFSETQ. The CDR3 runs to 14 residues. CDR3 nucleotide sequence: TGCGCCAGCACCTCCTCAGGTGTTTACGACGAGCAGTACTTC. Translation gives CASTSSGVYDEQYF.

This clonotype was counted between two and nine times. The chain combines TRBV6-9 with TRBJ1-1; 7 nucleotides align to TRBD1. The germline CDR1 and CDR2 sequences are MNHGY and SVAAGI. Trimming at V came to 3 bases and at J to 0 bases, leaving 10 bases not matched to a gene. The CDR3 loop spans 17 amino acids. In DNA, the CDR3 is TGTGCCAGCAGTTACCTACGTCGGACAGGAATGAACACTGAAGCTTTCTTT. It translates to CASSYLRRTGMNTEAFF.

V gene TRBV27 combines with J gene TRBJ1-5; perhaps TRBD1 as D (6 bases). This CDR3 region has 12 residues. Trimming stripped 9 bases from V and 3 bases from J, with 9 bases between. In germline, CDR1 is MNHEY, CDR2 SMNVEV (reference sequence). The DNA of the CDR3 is TGTGCCAGTGGACAGTACAATCAGCCCCAGCATTTT. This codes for CASGQYNQPQHF.

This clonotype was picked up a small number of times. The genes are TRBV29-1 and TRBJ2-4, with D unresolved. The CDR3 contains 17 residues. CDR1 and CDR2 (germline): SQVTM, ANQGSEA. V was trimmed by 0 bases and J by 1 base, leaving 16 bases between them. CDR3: CSVEDLELGWAKNIQYF. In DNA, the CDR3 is TGCAGCGTTGAAGATCTAGAATTAGGCTGGGCCAAAAACATTCAGTACTTC.

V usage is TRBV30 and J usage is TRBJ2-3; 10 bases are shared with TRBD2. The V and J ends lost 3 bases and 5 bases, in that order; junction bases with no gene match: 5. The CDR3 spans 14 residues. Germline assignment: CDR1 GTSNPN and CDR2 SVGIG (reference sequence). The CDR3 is CAWRASGSGDTQYF. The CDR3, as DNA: TGTGCCTGGAGGGCTAGCGGGAGCGGAGATACGCAGTATTTT.

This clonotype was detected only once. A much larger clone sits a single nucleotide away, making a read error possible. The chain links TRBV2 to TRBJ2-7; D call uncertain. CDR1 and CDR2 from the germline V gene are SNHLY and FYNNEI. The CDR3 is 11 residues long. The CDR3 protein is CASSEVYEQCF. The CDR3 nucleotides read TGTGCCAGCAGTGAGGTGTACGAGCAGTGCTTC.

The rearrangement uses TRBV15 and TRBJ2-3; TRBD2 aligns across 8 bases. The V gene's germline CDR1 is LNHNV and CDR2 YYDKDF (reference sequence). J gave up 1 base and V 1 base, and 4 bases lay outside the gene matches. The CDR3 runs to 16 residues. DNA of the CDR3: TGTGCCACCAGCAGAGGTCTAGCGGGCCGCACAGATACGCAGTATTTT. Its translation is CATSRGLAGRTDTQYF. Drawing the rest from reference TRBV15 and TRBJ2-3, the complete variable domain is DAMVIQNPRYQVTQFGKPVTLSCSQTLNHNVMYWYQQKSSQAPKLLFHYYDKDFNNEADTPDNFQSRRPNTSFCFLDIRSPGLGDTAMYLCATSRGLAGRTDTQYFGPGTRLTVL.

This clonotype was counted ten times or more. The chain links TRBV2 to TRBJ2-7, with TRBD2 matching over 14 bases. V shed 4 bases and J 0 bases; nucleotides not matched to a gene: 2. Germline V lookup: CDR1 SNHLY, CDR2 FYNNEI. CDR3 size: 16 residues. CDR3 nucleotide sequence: TGTGCCAGCAGTGGGACTAGCGGGAGGAGCTCCTACGAGCAGTACTTC. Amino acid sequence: CASSGTSGRSSYEQYF.